The source of this TCR beta chain is a study of cytomegalovirus exposure and HLA in healthy donors (dated 2017 in TCRdb). Study-wide context: According to a later analysis, one platform produced both the 110 or so validation repertoires and the 550 to 800 repertoires of the first cohort. The study aimed to test whether cataloging public T cell receptors could reveal signatures of past pathogen exposure. Besides the first cohort of roughly 640 subjects, a separate validation cohort made up of roughly 120 different subjects was used. High-throughput TCR immunosequencing, statistical association of individual TCRs with disease status, and machine learning were combined to predict cytomegalovirus infection status.

The library was obtained by the immunoSEQ multiplex PCR assay. Per the authors' processing: To diagnose cytomegalovirus status from the catalog of TCR beta chain sequences, a statistical classification framework was built. Entries here come from immuneACCESS through TCRdb and include only in-frame sequences with V and J called. Some clones fail to appear in such tables; in the studies checked, an unresolved V gene covers under half of the shortfall, and the cause of the remainder is unknown. V and J calls and clone size are given by that table; D and trimming were obtained from the DNA. This sample gives roughly 150,000 clones in total; around 88% of them show up just once. The ten biggest clones cover around 2.1% of the sample. Overall results and qualifications from the work: Across donors, most TCR sequences were observed very rarely, whereas some public TCRs were present in many individuals. Cytomegalovirus status was reported to be diagnosed by the classifier with high specificity and sensitivity in both the original and validation cohorts. In vitro tests confirmed that a few of the cytomegalovirus-associated TCR beta chains recognize cytomegalovirus antigens. In a later analysis, TCRs clustered in the first cohort were found to also tend to co-occur in the 100 to 150 validation repertoires, with 94% of cluster scores above 0. The study listed 164 TCR beta chains as associated with cytomegalovirus. All 120 or so repertoires were used to score co-occurrence in the validation cohort in a later analysis, because that analysis had no HLA typing for the cohort. The authors suggested that the approach could potentially be extended to other disease states and immunological phenotypes.

Separate from the roughly 700-subject first cohort, the validation cohort of roughly 120 subjects was the group to which the donors belonged. Reading from cysteine to phenylalanine, the CDR3 counts 14 amino acids. Of all the DNA, just the CDR3 is kept, 42 bases in frame from base 1. CDR1 and CDR2, looked up from the germline V gene, are MNHEY and SVGAGI. V has 6 bases trimmed and J has 7 bases trimmed; junction bases matching no gene number 8. As for this clone: The antigen it binds to is not known. Base qualities are not provided; no much larger clone lies one nucleotide away.

This receptor was identified in a woman aged 18-29 years in good health and CMV-seronegative. The sequence links TRBV6-5 to TRBJ1-5, with TRBD1 identical over 8 junction bases. Specimen: PBMCs. The DNA sequence is TGTGCCAGCAGCCGGGGGACAGGAAGACAGCCCCAGCATTTT. Its protein product is CASSRGTGRQPQHF.